This T cell receptor beta chain was sequenced during a study of blood T cell repertoires in COVID-19. This clone occurred once. This CDR3 is 13 amino acids long. Per the germline V gene, CDR1 is SQVTM and CDR2 is ANQGSEA. The J segment lost 5 bases and the V segment lost 2 bases, leaving 3 bases of the junction unmatched. The table came from immunoSEQ multiplex PCR; TCRdb's copy has only in-frame clones and leaves some out. The data hold about 90,000 clones, with around 80% observed a single time. The chain recombines TRBV29-1 with TRBJ2-5; 9 bases align to TRBD2. The sequencing sample was made of peripheral blood. This clonotype originated in a man in his 70s with acute or convalescent COVID-19. The CDR3 sequence is CSVEIAGVETQYF. In DNA, the CDR3 is TGCAGCGTTGAAATAGCGGGAGTTGAGACCCAGTACTTC.